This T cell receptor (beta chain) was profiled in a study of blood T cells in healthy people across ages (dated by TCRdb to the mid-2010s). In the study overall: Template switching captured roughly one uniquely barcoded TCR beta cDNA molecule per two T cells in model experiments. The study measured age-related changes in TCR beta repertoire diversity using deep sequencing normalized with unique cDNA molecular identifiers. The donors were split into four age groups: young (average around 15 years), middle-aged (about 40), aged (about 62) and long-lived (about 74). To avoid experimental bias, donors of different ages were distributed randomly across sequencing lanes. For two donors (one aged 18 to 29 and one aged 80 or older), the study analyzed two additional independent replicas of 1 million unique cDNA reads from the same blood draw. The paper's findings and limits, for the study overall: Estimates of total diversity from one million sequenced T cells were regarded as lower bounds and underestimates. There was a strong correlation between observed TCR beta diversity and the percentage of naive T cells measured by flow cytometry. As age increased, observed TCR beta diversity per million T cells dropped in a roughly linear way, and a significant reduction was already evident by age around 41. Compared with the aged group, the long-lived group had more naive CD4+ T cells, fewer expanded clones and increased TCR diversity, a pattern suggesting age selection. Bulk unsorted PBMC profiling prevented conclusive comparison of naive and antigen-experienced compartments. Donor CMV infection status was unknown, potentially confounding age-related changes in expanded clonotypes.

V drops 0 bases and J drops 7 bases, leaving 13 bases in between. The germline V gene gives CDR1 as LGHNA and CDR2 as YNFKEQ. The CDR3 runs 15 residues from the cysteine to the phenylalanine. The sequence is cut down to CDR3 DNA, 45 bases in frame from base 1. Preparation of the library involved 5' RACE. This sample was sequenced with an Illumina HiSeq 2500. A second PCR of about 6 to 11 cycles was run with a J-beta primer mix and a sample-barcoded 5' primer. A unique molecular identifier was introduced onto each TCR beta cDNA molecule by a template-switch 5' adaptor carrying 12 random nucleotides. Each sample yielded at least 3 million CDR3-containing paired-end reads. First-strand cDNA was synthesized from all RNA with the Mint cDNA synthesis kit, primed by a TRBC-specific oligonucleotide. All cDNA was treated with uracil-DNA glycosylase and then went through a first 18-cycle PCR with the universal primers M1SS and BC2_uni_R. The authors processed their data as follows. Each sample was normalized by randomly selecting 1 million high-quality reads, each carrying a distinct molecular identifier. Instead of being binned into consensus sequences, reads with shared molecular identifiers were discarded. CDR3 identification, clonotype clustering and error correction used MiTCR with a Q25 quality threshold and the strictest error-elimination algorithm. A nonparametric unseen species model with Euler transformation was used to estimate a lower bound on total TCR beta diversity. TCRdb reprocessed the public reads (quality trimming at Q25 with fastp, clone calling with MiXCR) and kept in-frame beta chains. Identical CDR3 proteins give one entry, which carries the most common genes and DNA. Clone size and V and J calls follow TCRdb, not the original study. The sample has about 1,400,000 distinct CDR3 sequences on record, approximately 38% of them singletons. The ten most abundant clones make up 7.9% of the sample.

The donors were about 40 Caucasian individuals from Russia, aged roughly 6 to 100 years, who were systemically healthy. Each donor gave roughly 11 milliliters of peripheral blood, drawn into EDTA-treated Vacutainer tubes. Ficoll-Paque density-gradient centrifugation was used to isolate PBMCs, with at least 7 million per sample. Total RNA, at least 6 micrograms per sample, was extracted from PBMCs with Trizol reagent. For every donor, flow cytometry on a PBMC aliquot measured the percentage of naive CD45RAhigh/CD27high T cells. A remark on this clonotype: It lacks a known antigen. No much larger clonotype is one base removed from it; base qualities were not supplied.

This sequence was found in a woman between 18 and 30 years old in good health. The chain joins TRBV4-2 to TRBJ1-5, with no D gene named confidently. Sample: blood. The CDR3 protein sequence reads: CASSQDRGGRQPQHF. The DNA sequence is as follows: TGTGCCAGCAGCCAAGATCGGGGAGGGAGGCAGCCCCAGCATTTT.